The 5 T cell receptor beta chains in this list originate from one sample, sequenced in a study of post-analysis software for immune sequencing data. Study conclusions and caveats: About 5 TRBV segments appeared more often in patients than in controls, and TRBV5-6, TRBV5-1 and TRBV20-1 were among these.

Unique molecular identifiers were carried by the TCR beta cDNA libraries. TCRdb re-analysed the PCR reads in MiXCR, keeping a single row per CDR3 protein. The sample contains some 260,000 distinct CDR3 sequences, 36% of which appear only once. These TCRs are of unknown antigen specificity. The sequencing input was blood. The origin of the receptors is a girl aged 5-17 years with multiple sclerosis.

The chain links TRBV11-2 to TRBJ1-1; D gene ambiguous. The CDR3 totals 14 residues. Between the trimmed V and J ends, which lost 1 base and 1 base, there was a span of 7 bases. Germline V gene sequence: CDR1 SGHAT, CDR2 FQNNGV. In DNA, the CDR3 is TGTGCCAGCAGCTTAGTACGATCGAACACTGAAGCTTTCTTT. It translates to CASSLVRSNTEAFF.

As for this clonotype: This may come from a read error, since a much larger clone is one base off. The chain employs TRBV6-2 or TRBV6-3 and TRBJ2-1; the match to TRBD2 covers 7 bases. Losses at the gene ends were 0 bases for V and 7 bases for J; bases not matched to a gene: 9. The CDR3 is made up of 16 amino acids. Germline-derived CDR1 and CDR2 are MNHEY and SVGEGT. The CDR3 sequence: CASSYSGSGCRNEQFF. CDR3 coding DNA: TGTGCCAGCAGTTACTCAGGTAGCGGGTGTAGGAATGAGCAGTTCTTC.

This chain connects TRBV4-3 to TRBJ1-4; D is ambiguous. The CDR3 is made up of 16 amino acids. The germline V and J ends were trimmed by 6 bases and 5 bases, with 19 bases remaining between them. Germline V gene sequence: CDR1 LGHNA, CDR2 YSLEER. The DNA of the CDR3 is TGCGCCAGCAGTGCTGAGGACCCAGGCCTAAATGAAAAACTGTTTTTT. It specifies CASSAEDPGLNEKLFF.

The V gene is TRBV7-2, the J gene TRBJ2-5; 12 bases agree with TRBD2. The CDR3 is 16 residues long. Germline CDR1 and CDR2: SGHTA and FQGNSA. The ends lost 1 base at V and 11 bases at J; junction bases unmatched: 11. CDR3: CASSLEASGGGYEQYF. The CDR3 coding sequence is TGTGCCAGCAGCTTAGAGGCTAGCGGGGGGGGGTATGAGCAGTACTTC.

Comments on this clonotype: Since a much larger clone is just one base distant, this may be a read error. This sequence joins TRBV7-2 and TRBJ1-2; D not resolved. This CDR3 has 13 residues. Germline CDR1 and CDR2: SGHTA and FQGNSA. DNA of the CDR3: TGTGCCAGCAGCTTCCCTCAGTTCTATGGCTGCACCTTC. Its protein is CASSFPQFYGCTF.